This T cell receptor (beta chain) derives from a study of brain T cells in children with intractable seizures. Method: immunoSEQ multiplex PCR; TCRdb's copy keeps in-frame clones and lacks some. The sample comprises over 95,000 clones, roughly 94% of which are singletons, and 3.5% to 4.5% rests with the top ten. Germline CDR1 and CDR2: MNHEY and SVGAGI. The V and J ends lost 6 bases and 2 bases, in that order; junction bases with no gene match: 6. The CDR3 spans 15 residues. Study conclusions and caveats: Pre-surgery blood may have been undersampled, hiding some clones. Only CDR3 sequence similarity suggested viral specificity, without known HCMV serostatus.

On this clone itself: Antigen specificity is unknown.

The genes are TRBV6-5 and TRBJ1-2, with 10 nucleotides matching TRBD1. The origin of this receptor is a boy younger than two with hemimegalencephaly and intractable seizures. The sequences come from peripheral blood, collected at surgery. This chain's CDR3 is CASSTGTGANYGYTF. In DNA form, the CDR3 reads TGTGCCAGCAGCACCGGGACAGGGGCCAACTATGGCTACACCTTC.